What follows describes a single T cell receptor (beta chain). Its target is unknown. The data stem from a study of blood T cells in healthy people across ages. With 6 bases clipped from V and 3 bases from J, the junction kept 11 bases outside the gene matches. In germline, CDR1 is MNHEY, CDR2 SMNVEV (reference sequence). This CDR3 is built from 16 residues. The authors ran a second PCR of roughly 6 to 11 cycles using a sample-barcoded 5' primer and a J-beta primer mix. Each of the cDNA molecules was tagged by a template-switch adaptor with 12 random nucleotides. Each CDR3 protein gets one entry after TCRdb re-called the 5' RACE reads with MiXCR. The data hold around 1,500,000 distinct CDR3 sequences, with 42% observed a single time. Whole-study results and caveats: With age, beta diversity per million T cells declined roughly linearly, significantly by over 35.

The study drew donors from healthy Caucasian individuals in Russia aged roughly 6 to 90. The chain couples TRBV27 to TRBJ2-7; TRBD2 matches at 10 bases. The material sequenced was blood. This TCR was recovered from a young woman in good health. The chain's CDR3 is CASSPARTSGYYEQYF. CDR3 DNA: TGTGCCAGCAGCCCCGCCCGGACTAGCGGCTACTACGAGCAGTACTTC.